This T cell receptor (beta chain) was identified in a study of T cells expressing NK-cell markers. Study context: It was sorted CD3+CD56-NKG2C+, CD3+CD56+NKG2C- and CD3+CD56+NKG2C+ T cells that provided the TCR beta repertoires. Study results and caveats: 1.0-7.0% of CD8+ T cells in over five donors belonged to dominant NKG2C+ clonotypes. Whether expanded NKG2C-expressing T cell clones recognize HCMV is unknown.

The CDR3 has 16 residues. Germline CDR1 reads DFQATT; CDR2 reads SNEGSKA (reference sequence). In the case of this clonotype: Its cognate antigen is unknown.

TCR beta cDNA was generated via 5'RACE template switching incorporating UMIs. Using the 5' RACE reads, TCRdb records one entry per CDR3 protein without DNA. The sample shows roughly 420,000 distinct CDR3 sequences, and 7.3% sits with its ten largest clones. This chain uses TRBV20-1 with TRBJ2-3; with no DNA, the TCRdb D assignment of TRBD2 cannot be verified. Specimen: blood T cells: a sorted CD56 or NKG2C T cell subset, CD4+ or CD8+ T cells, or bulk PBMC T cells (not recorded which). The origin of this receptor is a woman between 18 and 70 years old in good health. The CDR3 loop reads CSARRGSGADTDTQYF.